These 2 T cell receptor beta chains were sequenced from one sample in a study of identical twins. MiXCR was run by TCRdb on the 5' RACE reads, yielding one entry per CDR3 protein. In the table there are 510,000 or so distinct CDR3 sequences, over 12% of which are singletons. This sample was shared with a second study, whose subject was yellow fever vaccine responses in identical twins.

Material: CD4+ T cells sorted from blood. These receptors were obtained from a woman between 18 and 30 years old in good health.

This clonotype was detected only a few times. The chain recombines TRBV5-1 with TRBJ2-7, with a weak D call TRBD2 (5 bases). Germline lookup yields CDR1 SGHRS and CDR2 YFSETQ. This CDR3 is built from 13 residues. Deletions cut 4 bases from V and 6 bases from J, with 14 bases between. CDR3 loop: CASSLPGIGEQYF. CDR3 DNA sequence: TGCGCCAGCAGCCTCCCCGGGATTGGCGAGCAGTACTTC.

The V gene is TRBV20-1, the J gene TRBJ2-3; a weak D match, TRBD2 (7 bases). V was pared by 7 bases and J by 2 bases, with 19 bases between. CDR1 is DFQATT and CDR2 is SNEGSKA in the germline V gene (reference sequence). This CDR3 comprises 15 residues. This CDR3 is CSEGGTPISTDTQYF. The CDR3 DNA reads TGCAGTGAGGGAGGGACACCCATATCCACAGATACGCAGTATTTT.